Shown below are 2 T cell receptor beta chains from a single sample sequenced in a study of T-cell memory formation after mild COVID-19. TCRdb re-called the 5' RACE reads with MiXCR, one entry per CDR3 protein. This table holds 190,000 or so distinct CDR3 sequences, roughly a fifth found once. Material for sequencing was PBMCs or a T cell subset sorted from them (not recorded which). The receptors were sampled from an adult woman who had mild COVID-19 (a few samples of this study predate the infection). Cell type and time point are not known.

This clonotype came up a few times. J is TRBJ2-7 and V is TRBV10-2; 8 nucleotides agree with TRBD1. The germline V gene has CDR1 WSHSY and CDR2 SAAADI. The CDR3 is 14 residues long. V lost 6 bases, J lost 2 bases, and 6 bases stayed unmatched. The CDR3 loop reads CASRGTGFTYEQYF. Written as DNA, the CDR3 is TGCGCCAGCAGGGGGACAGGTTTTACCTACGAGCAGTACTTC.

This clonotype has more than one count but fewer than ten. The gene calls are TRBV2 and TRBJ2-5; the match to TRBD1 covers 7 bases. Germline V CDR1 and CDR2: SNHLY, FYNNEI. This CDR3 comprises 16 residues. Trimming cost V 4 bases and J 0 bases; bases outside gene matches: 8. CDR3 bases: TGTGCCAGCAGTGGAAGCCTGGGACAGTACCAAGAGACCCAGTACTTC. Encoded protein: CASSGSLGQYQETQYF. The full variable domain, in which reference TRBV2 and TRBJ2-5 provide the parts outside the CDR3, is EPEVTQTPSHQVTQMGQEVILRCVPISNHLYFYWYRQILGQKVEFLVSFYNNEISEKSEIFDDQFSVERPDGSNFTLKIRSTKLEDSAMYFCASSGSLGQYQETQYFGPGTRLLVL.